The present T cell receptor beta chain was sequenced within a study of blood T cell repertoires in COVID-19. Background on the study: T cells, B-cell-depleted T cells, or PBMCs supplied cDNA or gDNA.

Under the authors' procedure: Amplification of reference gene primers provided the estimated nucleated cell counts. Assay used: immunoSEQ multiplex PCR; TCRdb lists only in-frame clones, some missing. V and J calls and clone size come straight from that table; D and trimming were deduced from the DNA. The table includes 120,000 or so clones, around 83% detected once. Cohorts were based on clinical histories the participants reported. What the recovered Cohort 3 donors had was two negative PCRs, clearance, or symptom resolution. V gave up 8 bases and J gave up 5 bases, with 15 bases separating them. The CDR3 is made up of 13 amino acids. The germline V gene encodes CDR1 LNHDA and CDR2 SQIVND (reference sequence).

The J gene is TRBJ1-1, the V gene TRBV19; TRBD1 might be the D (5 bases). The TCR was taken from a woman aged 25-40 years who had recovered from COVID-19. The sequencing input was PBMCs or T cells enriched from blood (not recorded which). CDR3 bases: TGTGCCAGTGGGGCGGCGGTCGTGACTGAAGCTTTCTTT. This encodes CASGAAVVTEAFF. The variable domain in full, with the rest retrieved from reference TRBV19 and TRBJ1-1, is DGGITQSPKYLFRKEGQNVTLSCEQNLNHDAMYWYRQDPGQGLRLIYYSQIVNDFQKGDIAEGYSVSREKKESFPLTVTSAQKNPTAFYLCASGAAVVTEAFFGQGTRLTVV.